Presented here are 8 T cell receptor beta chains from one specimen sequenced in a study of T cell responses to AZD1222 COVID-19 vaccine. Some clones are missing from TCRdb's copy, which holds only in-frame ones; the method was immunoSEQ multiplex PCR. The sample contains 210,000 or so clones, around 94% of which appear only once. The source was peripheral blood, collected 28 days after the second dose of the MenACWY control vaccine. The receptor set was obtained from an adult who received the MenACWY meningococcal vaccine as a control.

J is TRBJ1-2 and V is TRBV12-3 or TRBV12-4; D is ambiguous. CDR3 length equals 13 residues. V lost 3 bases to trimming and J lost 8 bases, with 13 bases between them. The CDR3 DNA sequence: TGTGCCAGCAGTTTTGACATACTTATAGGCTACACCTTC. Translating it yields CASSFDILIGYTF.

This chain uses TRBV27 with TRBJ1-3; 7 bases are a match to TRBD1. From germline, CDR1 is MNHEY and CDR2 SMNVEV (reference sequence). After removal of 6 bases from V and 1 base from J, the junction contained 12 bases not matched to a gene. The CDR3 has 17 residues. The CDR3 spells CASRSISGTESGNTIYF. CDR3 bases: TGTGCCAGCAGGTCAATTTCCGGGACAGAGTCTGGAAACACCATATATTTT.

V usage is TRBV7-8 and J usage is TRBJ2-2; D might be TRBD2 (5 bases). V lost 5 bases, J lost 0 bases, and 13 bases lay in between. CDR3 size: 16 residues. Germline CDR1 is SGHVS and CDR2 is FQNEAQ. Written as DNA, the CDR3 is TGTGCCAGCAGCCCTTTCTCCGGGGCGAACACCGGGGAGCTGTTTTTT. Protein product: CASSPFSGANTGELFF.

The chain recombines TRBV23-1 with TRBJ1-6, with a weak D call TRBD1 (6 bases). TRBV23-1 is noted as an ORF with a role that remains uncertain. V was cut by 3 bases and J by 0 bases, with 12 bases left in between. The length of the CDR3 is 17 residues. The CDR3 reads CASSHTGAGSYNSPLHF. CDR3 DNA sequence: TGCGCCAGCAGTCACACGGGGGCGGGCTCCTATAATTCACCCCTCCACTTT.

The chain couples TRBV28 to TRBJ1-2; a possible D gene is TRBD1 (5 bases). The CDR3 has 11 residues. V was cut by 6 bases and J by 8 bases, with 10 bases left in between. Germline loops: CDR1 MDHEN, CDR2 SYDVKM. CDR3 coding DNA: TGTGCCAGCAGCCAGGGTCGCGGCTACACCTTC. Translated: CASSQGRGYTF.

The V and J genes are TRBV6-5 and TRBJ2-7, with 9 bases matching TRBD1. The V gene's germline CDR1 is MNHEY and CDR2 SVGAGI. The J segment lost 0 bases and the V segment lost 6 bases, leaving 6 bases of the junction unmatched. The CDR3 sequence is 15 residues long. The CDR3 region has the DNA TGTGCCAGCAGCACCGGGACAGGGAGCTCCTACGAGCAGTACTTC. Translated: CASSTGTGSSYEQYF.

In nucleotides, the CDR3 is TGTGCCAGCAGCCCCACAGGGTTGGGGAATAGCGAGCAGTACTTC. This gives the protein CASSPTGLGNSEQYF. The chain links TRBV7-2 to TRBJ2-7; a possible D gene is TRBD1 (6 bases). The CDR3 has 15 amino acids. The germline gives CDR1 SGHTA, CDR2 FQGNSA. Trimming took off 5 bases at V and 6 bases at J, with 20 bases between the two ends.

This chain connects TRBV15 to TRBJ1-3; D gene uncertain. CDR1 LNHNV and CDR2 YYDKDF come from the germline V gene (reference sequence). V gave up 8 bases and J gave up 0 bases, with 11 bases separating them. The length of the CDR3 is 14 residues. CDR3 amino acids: CATGGTSSGNTIYF. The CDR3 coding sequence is TGTGCCACCGGAGGTACATCCTCTGGAAACACCATATATTTT.